The source of this T cell receptor (beta chain) is a study of T cell changes during pregnancy in multiple sclerosis. This clone was detected only once. Generated by immunoSEQ multiplex PCR, the TCRdb table keeps only in-frame clones and is missing some. The sample yields around 70,000 clones, about 90% seen once. Trimming left V 6 bases short and J 3 bases short, with 12 bases between. Germline V CDR1 and CDR2: MDHEN, SYDVKM. There are 13 residues in the CDR3. The clonotype was recovered from a female donor with multiple sclerosis, enrolled in a pregnancy study. The chain couples TRBV28 to TRBJ2-7; unclear D gene. The starting material was peripheral blood, obtained in the second trimester of pregnancy. CDR3 region: CASRPTAVYEQYF. The CDR3 DNA is TGTGCCAGCAGACCTACCGCTGTCTACGAGCAGTACTTC.